This T cell receptor (beta chain) was documented in a study of cytomegalovirus exposure and HLA in healthy donors. Findings of the study overall: It is likely that the observed cluster of highly shared sequence variants was a sequencing artifact. The investigators catalogued 150 to 200 TCR beta chains as cytomegalovirus-associated. Analyses of presence/absence relied on an assumption of roughly uniform sequencing depth across donors.

Germline loops: CDR1 LGHNT, CDR2 FRNRAP. The CDR3 length is 14 residues. The V end was cut by 5 bases, the J end by 3 bases, with 13 bases between. As regards this clone: Antigen unknown.

This PCR relied on a set of 60 Vbeta primers and 13 Jbeta primers. The assay was immunoSEQ multiplex PCR, and TCRdb's table has in-frame clones only and misses some. The sample comprises about 130,000 clones, roughly four fifths of which are singletons, and 3.1% rests with the top ten. Healthy donors of bone marrow made up the group. Sample: PBMCs. This receptor was taken from a man aged 30 to 39 in good health and CMV-seronegative. The chain joins TRBV12-5 to TRBJ1-1; tentative D call: TRBD1 (5 bases). The DNA of the CDR3 is TGTGCTAGTGGTCCCGGGGCGGGGGACACTGAAGCTTTCTTT. Translating it yields CASGPGAGDTEAFF.